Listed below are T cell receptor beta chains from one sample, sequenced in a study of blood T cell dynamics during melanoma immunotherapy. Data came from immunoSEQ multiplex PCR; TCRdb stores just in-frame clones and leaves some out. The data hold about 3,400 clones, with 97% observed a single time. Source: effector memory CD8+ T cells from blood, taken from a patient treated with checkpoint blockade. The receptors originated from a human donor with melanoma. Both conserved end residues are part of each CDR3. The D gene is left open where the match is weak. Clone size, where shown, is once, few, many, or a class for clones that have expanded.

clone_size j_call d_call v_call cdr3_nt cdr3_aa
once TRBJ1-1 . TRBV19 TGTGCCAGTAGTATAACCTCGAGCACTGAAGCTTTCTTT CASSITSSTEAFF
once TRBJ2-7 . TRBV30 TGTGCCTGGAGTGTCTCCCTTGAGCAGTACTTC CAWSVSLEQYF
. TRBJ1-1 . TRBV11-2 TGTGCCAGCTCTAGTGGGTACACTGAAGCTTTCTTT CASSSGYTEAFF
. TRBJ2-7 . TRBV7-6 TGTGCCAGCAGCTTAGATGCGACAGGAGTCCCCTCCTACGAGCAGTACTTC CASSLDATGVPSYEQYF
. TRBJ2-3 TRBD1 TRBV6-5 TGTGCCAGCAGGCCCTACAGGGGTAGCACAGATACGCAGTATTTT CASRPYRGSTDTQYF
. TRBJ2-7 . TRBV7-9 TGTGCCAGCAGCCCCCGGATCACCCCGGACGAGCAGTACTTC CASSPRITPDEQYF
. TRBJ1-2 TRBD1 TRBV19 TGTGCCAGCATCGGACAGGCCTATGGCTACACCTTC CASIGQAYGYTF
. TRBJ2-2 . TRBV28 TGTGCCAGCAGAGACCAGGGGCACACCGGGGAGCTGTTTTTT CASRDQGHTGELFF
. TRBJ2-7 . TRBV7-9 TGTGCCAGCAGCTTAAGGGGGACGCCGGTTAACGAGCAGTACTTC CASSLRGTPVNEQYF
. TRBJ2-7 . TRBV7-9 TGTGCCAGCAGCTTAGGAGGTGACAGCTCCTACGAGCAGTACTTC CASSLGGDSSYEQYF
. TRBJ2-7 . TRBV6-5 TGTGCCAGCAGAACAGGGTTCCACGAGCAGTACTTC CASRTGFHEQYF
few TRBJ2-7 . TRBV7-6 TGTGCCAGCAGCTTAGGGACAGCCTCCTACGAGCAGTACTTC CASSLGTASYEQYF
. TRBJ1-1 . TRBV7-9 TGTGCCAGCAGCTTGGGCACTGAAGCTTTCTTT CASSLGTEAFF
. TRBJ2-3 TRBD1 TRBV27 TGTGCCAGCAGCCCTCCCAGGACAGGTCCCACAGATACGCAGTATTTT CASSPPRTGPTDTQYF
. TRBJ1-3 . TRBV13 TGTGCCAGCAGCTTAAGGGACGGAATAAACACCATATATTTT CASSLRDGINTIYF
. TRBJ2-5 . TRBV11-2 TGTGCCAGCAGCTTAGCCTTCCAAGAGACCCAGTACTTC CASSLAFQETQYF
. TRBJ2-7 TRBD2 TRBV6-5 TGTGCCAGCAGTTACGGGATTGCTAGCGGTAACGAGCAGTACTTC CASSYGIASGNEQYF
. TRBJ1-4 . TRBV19 TGTGCCAGTAGCCCCTCCTCCTGGGACCCAACTAATGAAAAACTGTTTTTT CASSPSSWDPTNEKLFF
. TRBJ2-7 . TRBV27 TGTGCCAGCAGTCCCCGGACAACGTCCTACGAGCAGTACTTC CASSPRTTSYEQYF